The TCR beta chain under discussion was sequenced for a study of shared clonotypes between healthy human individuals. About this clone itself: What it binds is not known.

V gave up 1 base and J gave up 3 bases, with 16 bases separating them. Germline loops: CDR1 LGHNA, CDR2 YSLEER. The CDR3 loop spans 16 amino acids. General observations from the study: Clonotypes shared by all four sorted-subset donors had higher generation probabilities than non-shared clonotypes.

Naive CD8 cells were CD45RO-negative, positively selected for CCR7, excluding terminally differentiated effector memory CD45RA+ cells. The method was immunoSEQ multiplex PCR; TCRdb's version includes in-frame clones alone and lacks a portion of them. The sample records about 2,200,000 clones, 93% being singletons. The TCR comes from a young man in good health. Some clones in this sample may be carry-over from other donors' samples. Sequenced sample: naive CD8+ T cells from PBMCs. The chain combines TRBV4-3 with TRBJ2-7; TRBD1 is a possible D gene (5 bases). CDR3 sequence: CASSQVDTVGLYEQYF. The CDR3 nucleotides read TGCGCCAGCAGCCAAGTTGACACGGTGGGGCTCTACGAGCAGTACTTC.